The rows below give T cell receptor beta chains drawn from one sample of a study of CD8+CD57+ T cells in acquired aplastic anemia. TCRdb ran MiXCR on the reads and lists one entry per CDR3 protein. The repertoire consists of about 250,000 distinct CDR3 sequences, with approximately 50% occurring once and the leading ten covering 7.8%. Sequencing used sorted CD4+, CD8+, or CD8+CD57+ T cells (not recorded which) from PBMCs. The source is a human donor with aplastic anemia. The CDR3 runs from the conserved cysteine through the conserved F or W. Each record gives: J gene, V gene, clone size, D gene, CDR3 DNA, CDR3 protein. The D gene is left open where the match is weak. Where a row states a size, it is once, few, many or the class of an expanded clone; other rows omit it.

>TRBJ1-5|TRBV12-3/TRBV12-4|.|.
TGTGCCAGCAGAAGGGGGGGGACGGGCAATCAGCCCCAGCATTTT
CASRRGGTGNQPQHF
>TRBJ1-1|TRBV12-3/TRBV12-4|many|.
TGTGCCAGCAGTTTGTCCGAGAGCACTGAAGCTTTCTTT
CASSLSESTEAFF
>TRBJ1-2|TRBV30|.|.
TGTGCCTGGAGTTTAGGGAACTATGGCTACACCTTC
CAWSLGNYGYTF
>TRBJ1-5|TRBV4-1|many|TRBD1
TGCGCCAGCAGCCAGACAGGGGGCGACCAGCCCCAGCATTTT
CASSQTGGDQPQHF
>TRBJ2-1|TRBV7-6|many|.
TGTGCCAGCAGCTTAGCGCCCTCCGGGCTCAACAATGAGCAGTTCTTC
CASSLAPSGLNNEQFF
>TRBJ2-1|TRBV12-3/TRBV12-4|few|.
TGTGCCAGCAACCGATTAGGGCGGGGTGGGGCCTTGTCGTACAATGAGCAGTTCTTC
CASNRLGRGGALSYNEQFF
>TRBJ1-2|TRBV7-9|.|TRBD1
TGTGCCAGCAGCCCGTATCAGGGGGACTATGGCTACACCTTC
CASSPYQGDYGYTF
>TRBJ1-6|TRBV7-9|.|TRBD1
TGTGCCAGCAGCTTACCCGGGACAGGGACAAATTCACCCCTCCACTTT
CASSLPGTGTNSPLHF
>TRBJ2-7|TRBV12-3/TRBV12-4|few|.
TGTGCCAGCAGCTCCCTCCCTAACGAGCAGTACTTC
CASSSLPNEQYF
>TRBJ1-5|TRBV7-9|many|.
TGTGCCAGCAGCGGGGAGGACGGTTATAGCAATCAGCCCCAGCATTTT
CASSGEDGYSNQPQHF
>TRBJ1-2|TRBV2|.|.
TGTGCCAGCAGTGAGCCCTCTTACTTTGGCAGAAACTATGGCTACACCTTC
CASSEPSYFGRNYGYTF
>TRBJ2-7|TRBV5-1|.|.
TGCGCCAGCAGCTTGGTCGGCACAGGTCGGGTCGAGCAGTACTTC
CASSLVGTGRVEQYF
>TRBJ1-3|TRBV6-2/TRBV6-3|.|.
TGTGCCAGCAGTTACTTGGGTGTATCTGGAAACACCATATATTTT
CASSYLGVSGNTIYF
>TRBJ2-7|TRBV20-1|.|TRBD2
TGCTGTGTCCGGACTAGCGGTCACTACGAGCAGTACTTC
CCVRTSGHYEQYF
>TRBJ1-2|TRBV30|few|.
TGTGCCTGGAGTGTACGTCGGGGTAGTAACTATGGCTACACCTTC
CAWSVRRGSNYGYTF
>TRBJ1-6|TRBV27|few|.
TGTGCCAGCAGTGGAGGCGGCTCCTATAATTCACCCCTCCACTTT
CASSGGGSYNSPLHF
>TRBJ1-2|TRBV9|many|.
TGTGCCAGCAGCCCTTCCGGGACCCAGAACTATGGCTACACCTTC
CASSPSGTQNYGYTF
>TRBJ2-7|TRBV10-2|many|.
TGCGCCAGCAGCCAACAAGCAAGACTAGATAAGTACGAGCAGTACTTC
CASSQQARLDKYEQYF
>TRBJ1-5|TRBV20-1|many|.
TGCAGTGCTAGATCCAGCAGTGGATTTAGCAATCAGCCCCAGCATTTT
CSARSSSGFSNQPQHF
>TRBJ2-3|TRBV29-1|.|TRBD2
TGCAGCGTTGACACTAGCGGGGGGCTCACAGATACGCAGTATTTT
CSVDTSGGLTDTQYF
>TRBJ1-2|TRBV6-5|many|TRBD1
TGTGCCAGCACAGACCGGACAGGGGATAACTATGGCTACACCTTC
CASTDRTGDNYGYTF
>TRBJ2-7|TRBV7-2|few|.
TGTGCCAGCAGCCACGTGTGGGGGTCGACGGGAGCCGAGCAGTACTTC
CASSHVWGSTGAEQYF
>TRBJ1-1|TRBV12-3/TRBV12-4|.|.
TGTGCCAGCAGCCAAGGGGCGGCGGACCTTCCTGAAGCTTTCTTT
CASSQGAADLPEAFF
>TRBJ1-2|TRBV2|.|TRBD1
TGTGCCAGCAGCTGGGACAGGGAGACAAGCGGCTACACCTTC
CASSWDRETSGYTF
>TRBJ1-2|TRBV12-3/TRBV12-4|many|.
TGTGCCAGCAGTTTATGGGCAGGGGAAGGCTACACCTTC
CASSLWAGEGYTF
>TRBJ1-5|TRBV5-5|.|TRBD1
TGTGCCAGCAGCTTGAACGGACAGGCTAATCAGCCCCAGCATTTT
CASSLNGQANQPQHF
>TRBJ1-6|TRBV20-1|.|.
TGCAGTGCTACGGCAGGGAGCACCTATAATTCACCCCTCCACTTT
CSATAGSTYNSPLHF